The 21 T cell receptor beta chains below were found in one sample sequenced in a study of OX40 agonist ivuxolimab in advanced cancers. Produced via immunoSEQ multiplex PCR; TCRdb's table is partial and in-frame only. The sample lists 20,000 to 25,000 clones; over 60% were seen once. The input for sequencing was CD4+ or CD8+ T cells sorted from blood, taken in a trial of the OX40 agonist ivuxolimab. The source is an adult with an advanced solid tumor such as melanoma, head and neck, liver or kidney cancer.

The chain uses TRBV2 and TRBJ1-1; D remains ambiguous. The germline V gene encodes CDR1 SNHLY and CDR2 FYNNEI. The length of the CDR3 is 13 residues. Trimming removed 7 bases from V and 1 base from J, with 10 bases in between. The CDR3 spells CASTQRQNTEAFF. CDR3 coding DNA: TGTGCCAGCACCCAAAGGCAGAACACTGAAGCTTTCTTT.

V usage is TRBV19 and J usage is TRBJ1-4, with D uncertain. Per germline, CDR1 LNHDA and CDR2 SQIVND (reference sequence). This CDR3 spans 13 amino acids. The ends were cut back, 7 bases at V and 8 bases at J, with 14 bases in the middle. This CDR3 reads CASNNSPREKLFF. The DNA of the CDR3 is TGTGCCAGTAATAATAGTCCCCGAGAAAAACTGTTTTTT.

The chain employs TRBV6-6 and TRBJ1-1; tentative D call: TRBD1 (5 bases). V lost 8 bases and J 1 base, leaving 14 bases between the germline ends. Germline assignment: CDR1 MNHNY and CDR2 SVGAGI (reference sequence). The CDR3 is 14 amino acids. The CDR3 region is CASDRGEWNTEAFF. CDR3 coding DNA: TGTGCCAGCGACCGGGGGGAGTGGAACACTGAAGCTTTCTTT.

This rearrangement joins TRBV10-3 to TRBJ1-5; D possibly corresponds to TRBD1 (5 bases). The CDR3 covers 13 residues. CDR1 is ENHRY, CDR2 SYGVKD, per germline. V was shortened by 7 bases and J by 7 bases, with 14 bases between the two germline ends. The CDR3 reads CAITSDGAQPQHF. In DNA form, the CDR3 reads TGTGCCATCACCTCGGACGGGGCGCAGCCCCAGCATTTT.

The gene calls are TRBV2 and TRBJ2-7; 7 nucleotides align to TRBD1. Germline V gives CDR1 SNHLY, CDR2 FYNNEI. The trim removed 7 bases at V and 0 bases at J, leaving 9 bases unmatched. The CDR3 runs to 15 residues. The CDR3 DNA sequence: TGTGCCAGCAAGAAAGACAGGGCCAGCTCCTACGAGCAGTACTTC. It codes for CASKKDRASSYEQYF. The variable domain in full, completed from reference TRBV2 and TRBJ2-7, reads EPEVTQTPSHQVTQMGQEVILRCVPISNHLYFYWYRQILGQKVEFLVSFYNNEISEKSEIFDDQFSVERPDGSNFTLKIRSTKLEDSAMYFCASKKDRASSYEQYFGPGTRLTVT.

Worth noting for this clone: In the same sample, other DNA sequences code for this CDR3. The chain links TRBV28 to TRBJ1-4; D ambiguous. V lost 5 bases and J lost 4, with 2 bases in between. CDR3 length: 11 amino acids. Per the germline V gene, CDR1 is MDHEN and CDR2 is SYDVKM. The CDR3 region is CASSVNEKLFF. CDR3 in DNA: TGTGCCAGCAGTGTTAATGAAAAACTGTTTTTT.

The gene calls are TRBV7-6 and TRBJ1-1; the match to TRBD1 covers 9 bases. J was trimmed by 10 bases and V by 6 bases; bases with no gene match: 12. CDR1 is SGHVS, CDR2 FNYEAQ, per germline. The CDR3 runs 14 residues. The CDR3 loop reads CASRPGTGSLRAFF. Written as DNA, the CDR3 is TGTGCCAGCAGACCCGGGACAGGGAGTTTAAGAGCTTTCTTT.

The V call is TRBV4-1, the J call TRBJ1-4; unclear D gene. This CDR3 has 11 residues. Germline values: CDR1 MGHRA, CDR2 YSYEKL. V gave up 6 bases and J gave up 5 bases, with 4 bases separating them. The CDR3 loop is CASRRNEKLFF. CDR3 DNA: TGCGCCAGCAGGCGCAATGAAAAACTGTTTTTT.

In regard to this clone: A much bigger clone sits one base away, suggesting this may be a read error. The same CDR3 is also encoded by other DNA sequences in this sample. The J gene is TRBJ1-4, the V gene TRBV7-3; D not resolved. The CDR3 has 13 amino acids. The germline gives CDR1 SGHTA, CDR2 FQGTGA. The CDR3 protein is CASSLLRNEKLFF. DNA for the CDR3: TGTGCCAGTAGCTTATTACGGAATGAAAAACTGTTTTTT. Full variable domain (outside the CDR3, taken from reference TRBV7-3 and TRBJ1-4): GAGVSQTPSNKVTEKGKYVELRCDPISGHTALYWYRQSLGQGPEFLIYFQGTGAADDSGLPNDRFFAVRPEGSVSTLKIQRTERGDSAVYLCASSLLRNEKLFFGSGTQLSVL.

The chain couples TRBV7-2 to TRBJ2-1; D is perhaps TRBD1 or TRBD2 (6 bases each). Germline CDR1 and CDR2: SGHTA and FQGNSA. Trimming removed 6 bases from V and 8 bases from J, with 14 bases in between. The CDR3 length is 13 residues. CDR3 in DNA: TGTGCCAGCAGGTGGGGGGCCCCCGATGAGCAGTTCTTC. Amino acids: CASRWGAPDEQFF. Full variable domain (missing parts from reference TRBV7-2 and TRBJ2-1): GAGVSQSPSNKVTEKGKDVELRCDPISGHTALYWYRQSLGQGLEFLIYFQGNSAPDKSGLPSDRFSAERTGGSVSTLTIQRTQQEDSAVYLCASRWGAPDEQFFGPGTRLTVL.

This chain connects TRBV9 to TRBJ2-3; 8 nucleotides match TRBD1. The CDR3 totals 16 residues. The ends lost 4 bases at V and 2 bases at J; junction bases unmatched: 9. Per germline, CDR1 SGDLS and CDR2 YYNGEE. Here the CDR3 DNA reads TGTGCCAGCAGCACCTGGGACAGGCTCTTCACAGATACGCAGTATTTT. Translated: CASSTWDRLFTDTQYF.

The chain is built from TRBV7-4 and TRBJ1-1, with no clear D. Looked up from germline, CDR1 is SGHVT and CDR2 is SQSDAQ. This CDR3 has 13 amino acids. With 1 base removed from V and 10 bases from J, the gap between germline ends came to 13 bases. CDR3 nucleotide sequence: TGTGCCAGCAGCTTAGAGGTCAGTGGCTCAGCTTTCTTT. Amino acid sequence: CASSLEVSGSAFF.

The rearrangement links TRBV5-1 to TRBJ2-7; maybe TRBD2 (5 bases). CDR3 size: 13 residues. Trimming took off 3 bases at V and 7 bases at J, with 14 bases between the two ends. Germline CDR1 and CDR2: SGHRS and YFSETQ. The CDR3 DNA follows: TGCGCCAGCAGCTACGGAAGTACGGGGGAGCAGTACTTC. Protein sequence: CASSYGSTGEQYF.

This clone was seen a single time. This chain joins TRBV6-5 and TRBJ2-1, with D hard to call. The V gene lost 7 bases and the J gene lost 7 bases, with 14 bases spanning the gap. The germline gives CDR1 MNHEY, CDR2 SVGAGI. The CDR3 consists of 13 residues. The CDR3 DNA reads TGTGCCAGCAAAGACACTGTCCAGAATGAGCAGTTCTTC. Its protein product is CASKDTVQNEQFF.

This clone was seen once. The V gene is TRBV7-8, the J gene TRBJ2-7; 11 bases match TRBD1. V was clipped by 3 bases and J by 0 bases; unmatched bases: 4. Germline CDR1 SGHVS, CDR2 FQNEAQ. This CDR3 is built from 16 residues. CDR3 sequence reads: CASSLGTGGTSYEQYF. CDR3 in DNA: TGTGCCAGCAGCTTGGGGACAGGGGGAACCTCCTACGAGCAGTACTTC.

J is TRBJ1-2 and V is TRBV29-1; 8 bases are shared with TRBD1. The germline V gene has CDR1 SQVTM and CDR2 ANQGSEA. CDR3 length equals 13 residues. Losses at the gene ends were 3 bases for V and 5 bases for J; bases not matched to a gene: 5. The CDR3 coding sequence is TGCAGCGTTGAGTCAGGGGGCGCATATGGCTACACCTTC. This translates into CSVESGGAYGYTF. Combining the CDR3 with reference TRBV29-1 and TRBJ1-2 gives the whole variable domain SAVISQKPSRDICQRGTSLTIQCQVDSQVTMMFWYRQQPGQSLTLIATANQGSEATYESGFVIDKFPISRPNLTFSTLTVSNMSPEDSSIYLCSVESGGAYGYTFGSGTRLTVV.

This rearrangement joins TRBV28 to TRBJ1-2, with 10 bases matching TRBD1. Looked up from germline, CDR1 is MDHEN and CDR2 is SYDVKM. The CDR3 runs to 15 residues. J gave up 7 bases and V 7 bases, and 12 bases lay outside the gene matches. For the CDR3, the DNA is TGTGCCAGCACCGCTCCGGGGACAGGGGTTAGTGGCTACACCTTC. Protein product: CASTAPGTGVSGYTF.

The chain is built from TRBV2 and TRBJ2-5; D is perhaps TRBD1 (5 bases). V dropped 4 bases and J dropped 4 bases, with 7 bases sitting between them. Germline V gene sequence: CDR1 SNHLY, CDR2 FYNNEI. This CDR3 is built from 12 residues. The CDR3 protein is CASSGQSETQYF. The CDR3 region has the DNA TGTGCCAGCAGTGGACAGTCAGAGACCCAGTACTTC.

The CDR3 nucleotides are TGTGCCAGCAGCTTATCTGGGACAGGAATAGGCACCGGGGAGCTGTTTTTT. This gives the protein CASSLSGTGIGTGELFF. The V and J genes are TRBV14 and TRBJ2-2, with 8 bases lining up with TRBD1. Unmatched junction bases numbered 12, after V lost 5 bases and J lost 4 bases. The V gene's germline CDR1 is SGHDN and CDR2 FVKESK. This CDR3 comprises 17 residues.

The chain combines TRBV29-1 with TRBJ1-1; D not resolved. The CDR3 contains 13 residues. Germline V gives CDR1 SQVTM, CDR2 ANQGSEA. The V gene lost 4 bases and the J gene lost 1 base, with 10 bases spanning the gap. The CDR3 sequence is CSVVRTANTEAFF. The CDR3, as DNA: TGCAGCGTTGTAAGGACCGCGAACACTGAAGCTTTCTTT.

A few counts support this clone. The chain couples TRBV16 to TRBJ2-3; D call uncertain. The CDR3 loop spans 12 amino acids. In germline, CDR1 is KGHSY, CDR2 FQNENV. The germline V and J ends were trimmed by 4 bases and 6 bases, with 8 bases remaining between them. For the CDR3, the DNA is TGTGCCAGCAGCCTTTCGTTGGATACGCAGTATTTT. Its protein product is CASSLSLDTQYF.